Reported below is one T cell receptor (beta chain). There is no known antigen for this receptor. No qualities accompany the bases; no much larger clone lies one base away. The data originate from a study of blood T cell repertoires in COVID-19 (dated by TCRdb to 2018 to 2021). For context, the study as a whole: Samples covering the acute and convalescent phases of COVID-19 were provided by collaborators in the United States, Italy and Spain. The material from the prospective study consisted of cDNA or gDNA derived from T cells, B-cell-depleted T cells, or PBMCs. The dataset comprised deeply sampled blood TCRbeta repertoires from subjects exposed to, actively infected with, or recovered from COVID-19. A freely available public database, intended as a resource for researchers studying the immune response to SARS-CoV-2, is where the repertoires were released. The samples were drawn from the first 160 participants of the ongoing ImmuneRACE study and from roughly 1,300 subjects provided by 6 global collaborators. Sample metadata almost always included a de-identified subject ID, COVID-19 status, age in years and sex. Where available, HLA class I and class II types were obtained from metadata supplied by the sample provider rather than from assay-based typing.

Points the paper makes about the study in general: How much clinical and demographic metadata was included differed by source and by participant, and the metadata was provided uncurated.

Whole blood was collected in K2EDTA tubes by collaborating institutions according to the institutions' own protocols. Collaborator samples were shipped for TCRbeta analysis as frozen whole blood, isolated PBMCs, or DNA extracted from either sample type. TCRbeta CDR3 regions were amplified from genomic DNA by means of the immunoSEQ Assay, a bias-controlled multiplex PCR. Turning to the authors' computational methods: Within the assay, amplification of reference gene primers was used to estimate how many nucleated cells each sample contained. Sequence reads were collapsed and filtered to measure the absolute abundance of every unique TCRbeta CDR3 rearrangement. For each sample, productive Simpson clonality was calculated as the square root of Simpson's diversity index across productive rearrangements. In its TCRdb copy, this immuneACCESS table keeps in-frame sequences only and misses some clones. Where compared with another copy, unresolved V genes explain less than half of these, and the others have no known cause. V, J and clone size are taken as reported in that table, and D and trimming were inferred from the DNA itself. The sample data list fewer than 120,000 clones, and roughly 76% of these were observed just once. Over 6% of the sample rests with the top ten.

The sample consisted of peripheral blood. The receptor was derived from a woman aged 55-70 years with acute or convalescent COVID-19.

The CDR3: CASSIPGVLGTEAFF. The DNA is as follows: TGTGCCAGCAGCATACCAGGGGTCTTGGGCACTGAAGCTTTCTTT. The chain uses TRBV7-2 and TRBJ1-1; a weak D assignment points to TRBD1 (6 bases agree). The cysteine opens and the phenylalanine closes a CDR3 of 15 amino acids. The only DNA kept is the CDR3, 45 bases in frame from the first base. At the junction V is shortened by 5 bases and J by 4 bases, with 17 bases in between. CDR1 and CDR2 are drawn from the germline V gene: SGHTA, FQGNSA.